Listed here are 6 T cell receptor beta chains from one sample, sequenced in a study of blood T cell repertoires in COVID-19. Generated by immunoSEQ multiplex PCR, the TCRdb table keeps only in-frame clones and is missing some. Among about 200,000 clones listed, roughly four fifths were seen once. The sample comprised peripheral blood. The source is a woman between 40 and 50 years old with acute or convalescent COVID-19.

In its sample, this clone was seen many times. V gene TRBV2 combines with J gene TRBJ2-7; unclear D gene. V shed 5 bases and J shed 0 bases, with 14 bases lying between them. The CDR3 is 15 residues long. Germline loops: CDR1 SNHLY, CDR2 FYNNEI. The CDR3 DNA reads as TGTGCCAGCAGTCCTTCACCGAGCTCCTCCTACGAGCAGTACTTC. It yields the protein CASSPSPSSSYEQYF.

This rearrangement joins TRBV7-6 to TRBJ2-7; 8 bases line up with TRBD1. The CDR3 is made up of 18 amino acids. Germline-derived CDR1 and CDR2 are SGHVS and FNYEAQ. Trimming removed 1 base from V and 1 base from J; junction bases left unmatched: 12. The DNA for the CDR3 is TGTGCCAGCAGCTTAGAAGGGGCAGGGGGCATGTATTCCTACGAGCAGTACTTC. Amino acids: CASSLEGAGGMYSYEQYF.

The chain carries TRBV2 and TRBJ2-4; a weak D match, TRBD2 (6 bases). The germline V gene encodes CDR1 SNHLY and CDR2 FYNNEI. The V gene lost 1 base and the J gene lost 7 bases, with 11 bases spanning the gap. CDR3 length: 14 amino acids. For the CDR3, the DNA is TGTGCCAGCAGTGAAGAGGGAGGCGGCAACATTCAGTACTTC. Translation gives CASSEEGGGNIQYF.

CDR3 amino acids: CASSQAAGGPDTQYF. CDR3 coding DNA: TGTGCCAGCAGCCAAGCAGCGGGGGGCCCAGATACGCAGTATTTT. The chain is built from TRBV7-3 and TRBJ2-3, with 9 bases fitting TRBD2. The germline V gene has CDR1 SGHTA and CDR2 FQGTGA. CDR3 length: 15 amino acids. Trimming at V came to 5 bases and at J to 4 bases, leaving 7 bases not matched to a gene.

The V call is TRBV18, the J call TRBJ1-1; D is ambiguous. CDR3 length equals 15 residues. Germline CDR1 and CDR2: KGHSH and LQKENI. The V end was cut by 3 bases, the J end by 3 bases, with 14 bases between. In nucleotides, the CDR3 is TGTGCCAGCTCACCTTCCGAGGTCGGGGACACTGAAGCTTTCTTT. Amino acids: CASSPSEVGDTEAFF.

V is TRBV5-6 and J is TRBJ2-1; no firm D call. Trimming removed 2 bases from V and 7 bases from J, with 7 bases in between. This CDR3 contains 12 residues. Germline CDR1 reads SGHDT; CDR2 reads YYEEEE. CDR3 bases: TGTGCCAGCAGCTTAAATCGGAATGAGCAGTTCTTC. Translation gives CASSLNRNEQFF.